These T cell receptor beta chains were read from a single sample in a study of blood T cell repertoires in COVID-19. Assay used: immunoSEQ multiplex PCR; TCRdb lists only in-frame clones, some missing. The sample contains fewer than 400,000 clones, about 90% of which appear only once. Sequencing was performed on peripheral blood. These receptors were collected from a woman in her twenties or thirties with COVID-19, enrolled during active disease. The CDR3 runs from the conserved cysteine through the conserved F or W. The order of the fields is CDR3 protein, CDR3 DNA, J gene, clone size, CDR3 length, V gene, D gene. A D gene is named only where the DNA matches it firmly. The size field is filled for only some rows; it gives once, few, many or a size class.

CDR3: CASTPERVRYGYTF; DNA: TGTGCCAGCACCCCAGAGAGGGTTCGCTATGGCTACACCTTC; J: TRBJ1-2; size: -; length: 14; V: TRBV28; D: -
CDR3: CASGGRTSGDYNEQFF; DNA: TGTGCTAGTGGTGGCCGGACTAGCGGGGACTACAATGAGCAGTTCTTC; J: TRBJ2-1; size: -; length: 16; V: TRBV12-5; D: TRBD2
CDR3: CASSWGLNYEQYF; DNA: TGTGCCAGTAGCTGGGGCCTAAACTACGAGCAGTACTTC; J: TRBJ2-7; size: -; length: 13; V: TRBV19; D: -
CDR3: CASSTNSGNTIYF; DNA: TGTGCCAGCAGCACAAACTCTGGAAACACCATATATTTT; J: TRBJ1-3; size: -; length: 13; V: TRBV9; D: -
CDR3: CASSDPSTGEAFF; DNA: TGTGCCAGCAGTGACCCCTCGACAGGAGAAGCTTTCTTT; J: TRBJ1-1; size: -; length: 13; V: TRBV6-4; D: -
CDR3: CASSARSFQFNVPLHF; DNA: TGTGCCAGCAGCGCGCGGTCTTTCCAATTCAACGTACCCCTCCACTTT; J: TRBJ1-6; size: -; length: 16; V: TRBV5-8; D: -
CDR3: CASMNRAYGYTF; DNA: TGTGCCAGTATGAACAGGGCCTATGGCTACACCTTC; J: TRBJ1-2; size: -; length: 12; V: TRBV19; D: -
CDR3: CASSLGDRGSPLHF; DNA: TGCGCCAGCAGCTTGGGGGACAGGGGTTCACCCCTCCACTTT; J: TRBJ1-6; size: few; length: 14; V: TRBV5-1; D: TRBD1
CDR3: CASSILGQGYNSPLHF; DNA: TGTGCCAGTAGTATTTTGGGACAGGGATATAATTCACCCCTCCACTTT; J: TRBJ1-6; size: once; length: 16; V: TRBV19; D: TRBD1
CDR3: CASSLVSTRADTEAFF; DNA: TGTGCCAGCAGCTTAGTAAGTACGCGGGCGGACACTGAAGCTTTCTTT; J: TRBJ1-1; size: -; length: 16; V: TRBV7-2; D: -
CDR3: CASQYKRGLDVTQYF; DNA: TGCGCCAGCCAATATAAGCGGGGATTGGACGTGACCCAGTACTTC; J: TRBJ2-5; size: -; length: 15; V: TRBV10-2; D: TRBD2